This is a list of T cell receptor beta chains from one sample in a study of shared clonotypes between healthy human individuals. The repertoire was sequenced with immunoSEQ multiplex PCR; TCRdb's copy has only in-frame clones and lacks some. The sample holds some 2,100,000 clones, approximately 96% seen once. The sequencing input was naive CD4+ T cells sorted from blood. These receptors were taken from a man younger than 30 in good health. The CDR3 runs from the conserved cysteine through the conserved F or W. A D gene is named only where the DNA matches it firmly. The size entry is marked missing in some rows and otherwise reads once, few, many or a size class.

CDR3nt	CDR3aa	d_gene	abundance	j_gene	v_gene
TGTGCCAGCAGGCACCCAGGGGGCGAGAACACTGAAGCTTTCTTT	CASRHPGGENTEAFF	TRBD1	NA	TRBJ1-1	TRBV2
TGTGCCAGCAGCAGACAGGGTTCCTACGAGCAGTACTTC	CASSRQGSYEQYF	TRBD1	NA	TRBJ2-7	TRBV13
TGTGCCAGCAGCTTAGGTTTAGGGGCAAATCAGCCCCAGCATTTT	CASSLGLGANQPQHF	NA	NA	TRBJ1-5	TRBV7-9
TGCGCCAGCAGCAGGGGACAGGGCCAGGGGAACACTGAAGCTTTCTTT	CASSRGQGQGNTEAFF	TRBD1	NA	TRBJ1-1	TRBV5-1
TGTGCCAGCAGCTTAGATCAATATTCACCCCTCCACTTT	CASSLDQYSPLHF	NA	NA	TRBJ1-6	TRBV11-3
TGTGCCAGCAAGTTGGGCGGAGCGAACACTGAAGCTTTCTTT	CASKLGGANTEAFF	NA	NA	TRBJ1-1	TRBV6-6
TGTGCCAGCAGTTTTGGAGGACCCAACTATGGCTACACCTTC	CASSFGGPNYGYTF	NA	NA	TRBJ1-2	TRBV28
TGTGCCAGCAGCTACTCCGGGACAGGGAAGGCAGATACGCAGTATTTT	CASSYSGTGKADTQYF	TRBD1	NA	TRBJ2-3	TRBV7-2
TGTGCCAGCAGGCGCGGACAGGCGAACACTGAAGCTTTCTTT	CASRRGQANTEAFF	TRBD1	NA	TRBJ1-1	TRBV28
TGTGCCAGCCTGTACCATTGGAATCAGCCCCAGCATTTT	CASLYHWNQPQHF	NA	NA	TRBJ1-5	TRBV6-1
TGTGCCAGCAGAACCGGGACTAGCGCGCAGTATTTT	CASRTGTSAQYF	TRBD2	NA	TRBJ2-3	TRBV5-4
TGTGCCAGTAGTCAGCTAGCGGCATCTTCCGATACGCAGTATTTT	CASSQLAASSDTQYF	TRBD2	once	TRBJ2-3	TRBV19
TGTGCCAGCTATTTTAAAGGAAACACCATATATTTT	CASYFKGNTIYF	NA	NA	TRBJ1-3	TRBV6-1
TGTGCCAGCAAACAAGGGGCAGTCACAGATACGCAGTATTTT	CASKQGAVTDTQYF	NA	NA	TRBJ2-3	TRBV6-5
TGTGCCAGCAGCTTCCCTTCTAGGGGAGGTGACCAAGAGACCCAGTACTTC	CASSFPSRGGDQETQYF	NA	NA	TRBJ2-5	TRBV7-9
TGTGCCAGCAGCGTCGCGGCGGGGAACCAAGAGACCCAGTACTTC	CASSVAAGNQETQYF	NA	NA	TRBJ2-5	TRBV9
TGTGCCAGCAGGAGGGCTGTGGATCAGCCCCAGCATTTT	CASRRAVDQPQHF	NA	NA	TRBJ1-5	TRBV6-5
TGCGCCAGCAGCCAAGTGGGCGGGACGTCTAGAACCTACGAGCAGTACTTC	CASSQVGGTSRTYEQYF	NA	NA	TRBJ2-7	TRBV4-1
TGTGCCAGCAGTAACCCGGGACTAGGTAAACACGAGCAGTACTTC	CASSNPGLGKHEQYF	TRBD2	NA	TRBJ2-7	TRBV6-5
TGTGCCACCCGGTGGGCGGGTGGGGCCTACGAGCAGTACTTC	CATRWAGGAYEQYF	NA	NA	TRBJ2-7	TRBV27
TGCGCCAGCAGCCGACAGGGACTGGCAACTAATGAAAAACTGTTTTTT	CASSRQGLATNEKLFF	TRBD1	NA	TRBJ1-4	TRBV5-1
TGCAGTACAACAGGGGTGGCTGAGCAGTTCTTC	CSTTGVAEQFF	TRBD1	NA	TRBJ2-1	TRBV20-1
TGTGCCACTAAAAGGGGGGAGAGCACTGAAGCTTTCTTT	CATKRGESTEAFF	NA	NA	TRBJ1-1	TRBV6-6
TGTGCCAGCTCTCGCCGACACGAGGGAGTCACTGAAGCTTTCTTT	CASSRRHEGVTEAFF	NA	NA	TRBJ1-1	TRBV18
TGTGGCACAGCCCCGGGACGAGAGACCCAGTACTTC	CGTAPGRETQYF	NA	NA	TRBJ2-5	TRBV6-6
TGTGCCAGCAGTTTACCTGGGGTTGACACAGATACGCAGTATTTT	CASSLPGVDTDTQYF	NA	once	TRBJ2-3	TRBV27
TGCGCCAGCAGCCGAGTAACAGGCCAAAACACCGGGGAGCTGTTTTTT	CASSRVTGQNTGELFF	NA	NA	TRBJ2-2	TRBV4-1
TGTGCCTGGAGTGTATCTGTTCTCTCTGGAAACACCATATATTTT	CAWSVSVLSGNTIYF	NA	NA	TRBJ1-3	TRBV30
TGTGCCAGCAGCTTGGGCTTCTCCTACGAGCAGTACTTC	CASSLGFSYEQYF	NA	once	TRBJ2-7	TRBV5-4
TGTGCCAGCAGCTCTACTCCGGGACCCGCTTACGAGCAGTACTTC	CASSSTPGPAYEQYF	NA	NA	TRBJ2-7	TRBV7-2
TGCGCCAGCAGTGAGTTTGGGACTAGCATGGCCGGGGAGCTGTTTTTT	CASSEFGTSMAGELFF	TRBD2	NA	TRBJ2-2	TRBV10-1
TGTGCCAGCAGCGATTGGGGGACCGCCGACACAGATACGCAGTATTTT	CASSDWGTADTDTQYF	NA	NA	TRBJ2-3	TRBV6-6
TGTGCCAGTAGTGAGACGGAGGCCCGCTACAATGAGCAGTTCTTC	CASSETEARYNEQFF	NA	NA	TRBJ2-1	TRBV19
TGTGCCAGCAGTGTCCGGGTCTACAATGAGCAGTTCTTC	CASSVRVYNEQFF	NA	NA	TRBJ2-1	TRBV2
TGTGCCAGCAGCTCACGACAGGGGGGGTCCTACGAGCAGTACTTC	CASSSRQGGSYEQYF	TRBD1	once	TRBJ2-7	TRBV6-5
TGCGCCAGCAGCCAACAGCTAGCGGGAGTGGGTGAGCAGTACTTC	CASSQQLAGVGEQYF	TRBD2	NA	TRBJ2-7	TRBV4-3
TGTGCCAGCAGTCCTACCTACCACACGAAAGCTTTCTTT	CASSPTYHTKAFF	NA	NA	TRBJ1-1	TRBV28
TGTGCCAGCAGCTTAGCTCCCGGGGACCAGCCCCAGCATTTT	CASSLAPGDQPQHF	NA	NA	TRBJ1-5	TRBV7-2
TGTGCCAGCTCACCCGGAGGGAGTCCCACCTATGGCTACACCTTC	CASSPGGSPTYGYTF	NA	once	TRBJ1-2	TRBV18
TGTGCCAGTAGTGTCACAGGGGTAAACATTCAGTACTTC	CASSVTGVNIQYF	TRBD1	NA	TRBJ2-4	TRBV19
TGTGCCGGTAACAGGCAGGGGGCAGGTTTGGGAAAACTGTTTTTT	CAGNRQGAGLGKLFF	TRBD1	NA	TRBJ1-4	TRBV30
TGTGCCAGCAGTAGAAGGGTTGGCACAGATACGCAGTATTTT	CASSRRVGTDTQYF	NA	NA	TRBJ2-3	TRBV6-5
TGTGCCAGCAGCTCCCAGGGGTACACTGAAGCTTTCTTT	CASSSQGYTEAFF	NA	NA	TRBJ1-1	TRBV7-2
TGTGCCAGCAGCTTAAACGGGGGAGTGGAGACCCAGTACTTC	CASSLNGGVETQYF	NA	NA	TRBJ2-5	TRBV7-3
TGTGCCAGTTCTCCCGCGTGGGGGGACAGGAACTACGAGCAGTACTTC	CASSPAWGDRNYEQYF	TRBD1	NA	TRBJ2-7	TRBV19
TGCGCCAGCAGCTTGGGACTAGCGGGGGGTTTAAGCACAGATACGCAGTATTTT	CASSLGLAGGLSTDTQYF	TRBD2	NA	TRBJ2-3	TRBV5-1
TGTGCCAGCAGTGAAGCGAGGGGGACAGTAAGAACCTACGAGCAGTACTTC	CASSEARGTVRTYEQYF	TRBD1	once	TRBJ2-7	TRBV6-1
TGTGCCAGCAGCCTCTTCAGAGCTAACTATGGCTACACCTTC	CASSLFRANYGYTF	NA	NA	TRBJ1-2	TRBV5-6
TGTGCCAGCAGCCAATCCCAACAGCCAGTCTACGAGCAGTACTTC	CASSQSQQPVYEQYF	NA	NA	TRBJ2-7	TRBV16
TGTGCCAGCAGACTGGGGGGGAACACTGAAGCTTTCTTT	CASRLGGNTEAFF	NA	NA	TRBJ1-1	TRBV5-8
TGTGCCAGCAGTTACCCTAGGCCTAGCGGGAGGGCCAGAACCTACGAGCAGTACTTC	CASSYPRPSGRARTYEQYF	TRBD2	NA	TRBJ2-7	TRBV7-2
TGCGCCAGCAGCCAAGTCGCTAATAATTCACCCCTCCACTTT	CASSQVANNSPLHF	NA	NA	TRBJ1-6	TRBV4-1
TGCGCCAGCAAGACGGGACAGGGGGCTTCTGGAAACACCATATATTTT	CASKTGQGASGNTIYF	TRBD1	NA	TRBJ1-3	TRBV10-2
TGTGCCAGTAGTCCCCGGGGAGGGCATGAGCAGTTCTTC	CASSPRGGHEQFF	TRBD2	NA	TRBJ2-1	TRBV19
TGTGCCTGGAGTGTAGGGGGGCTGGGCAATCAGCCCCAGCATTTT	CAWSVGGLGNQPQHF	NA	NA	TRBJ1-5	TRBV30